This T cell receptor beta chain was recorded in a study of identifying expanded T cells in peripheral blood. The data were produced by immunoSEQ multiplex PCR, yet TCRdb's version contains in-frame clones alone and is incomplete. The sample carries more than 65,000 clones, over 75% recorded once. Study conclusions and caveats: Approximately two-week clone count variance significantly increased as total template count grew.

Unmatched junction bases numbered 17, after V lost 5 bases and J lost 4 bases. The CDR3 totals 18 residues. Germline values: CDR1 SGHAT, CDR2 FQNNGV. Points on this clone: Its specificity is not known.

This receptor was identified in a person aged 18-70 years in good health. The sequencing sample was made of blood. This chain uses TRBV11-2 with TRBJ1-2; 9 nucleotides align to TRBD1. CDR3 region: CASSHVLKQGARSYGYTF. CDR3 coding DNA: TGTGCCAGCAGCCACGTTCTGAAACAGGGGGCGAGAAGCTATGGCTACACCTTC.